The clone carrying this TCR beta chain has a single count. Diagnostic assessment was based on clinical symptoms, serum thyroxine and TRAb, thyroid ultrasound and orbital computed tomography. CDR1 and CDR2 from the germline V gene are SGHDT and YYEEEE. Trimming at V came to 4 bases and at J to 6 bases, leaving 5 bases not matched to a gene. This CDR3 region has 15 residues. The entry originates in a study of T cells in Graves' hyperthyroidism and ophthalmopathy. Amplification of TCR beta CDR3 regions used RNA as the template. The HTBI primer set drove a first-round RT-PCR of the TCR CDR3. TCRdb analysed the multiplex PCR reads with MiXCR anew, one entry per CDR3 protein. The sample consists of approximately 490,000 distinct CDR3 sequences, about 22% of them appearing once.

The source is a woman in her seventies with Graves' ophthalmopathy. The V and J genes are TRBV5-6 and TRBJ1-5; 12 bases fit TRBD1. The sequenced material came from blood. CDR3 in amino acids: CASSRGTGGSQPQHF. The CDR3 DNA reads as TGTGCCAGCAGCCGGGGGACAGGGGGCTCTCAGCCCCAGCATTTT.